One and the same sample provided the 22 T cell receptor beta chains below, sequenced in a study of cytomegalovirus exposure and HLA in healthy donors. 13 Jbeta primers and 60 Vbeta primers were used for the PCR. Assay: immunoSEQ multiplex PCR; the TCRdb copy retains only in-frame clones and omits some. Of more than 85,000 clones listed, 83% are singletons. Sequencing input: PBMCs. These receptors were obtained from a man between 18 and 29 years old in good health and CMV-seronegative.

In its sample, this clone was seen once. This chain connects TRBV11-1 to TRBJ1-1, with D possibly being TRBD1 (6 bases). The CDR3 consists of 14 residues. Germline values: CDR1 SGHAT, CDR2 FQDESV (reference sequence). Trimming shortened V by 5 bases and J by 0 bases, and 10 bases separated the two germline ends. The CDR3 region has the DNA TGTGCCAGCAGCCGGGACATCGTGAACACTGAAGCTTTCTTT. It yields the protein CASSRDIVNTEAFF.

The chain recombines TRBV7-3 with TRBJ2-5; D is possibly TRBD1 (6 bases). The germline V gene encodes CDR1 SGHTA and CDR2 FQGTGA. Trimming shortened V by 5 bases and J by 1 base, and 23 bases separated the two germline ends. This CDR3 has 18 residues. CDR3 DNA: TGTGCCAGCAGCCCCCCCAGGGTAGGGCGAGGGGGCCAAGAGACCCAGTACTTC. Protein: CASSPPRVGRGGQETQYF.

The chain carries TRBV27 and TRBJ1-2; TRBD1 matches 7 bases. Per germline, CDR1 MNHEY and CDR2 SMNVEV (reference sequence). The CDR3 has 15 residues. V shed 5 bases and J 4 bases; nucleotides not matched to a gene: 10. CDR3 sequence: CASSLTGPGSYGYTF. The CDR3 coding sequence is TGTGCCAGCAGTCTGACAGGGCCCGGGAGCTATGGCTACACCTTC.

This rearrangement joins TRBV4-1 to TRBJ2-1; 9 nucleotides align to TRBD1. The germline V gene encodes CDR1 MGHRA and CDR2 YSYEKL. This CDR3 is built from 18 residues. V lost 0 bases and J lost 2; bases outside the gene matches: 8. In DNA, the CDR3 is TGCGCCAGCAGCCAAGATGGGGGGGGACAGGGACCCTACAATGAGCAGTTCTTC. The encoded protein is CASSQDGGGQGPYNEQFF.

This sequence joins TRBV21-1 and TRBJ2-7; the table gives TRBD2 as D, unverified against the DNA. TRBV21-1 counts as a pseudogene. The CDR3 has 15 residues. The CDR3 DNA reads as TGTGCCAGCAGCAAAGCGGCTAGCGGGAGCACCGAGCAGTACTTC. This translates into CASSKAASGSTEQYF.

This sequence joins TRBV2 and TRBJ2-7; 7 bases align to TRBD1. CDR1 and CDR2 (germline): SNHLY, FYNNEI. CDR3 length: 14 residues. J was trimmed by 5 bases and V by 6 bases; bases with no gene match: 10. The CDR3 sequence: CASSVPGGIDEQYF. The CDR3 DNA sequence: TGTGCCAGCAGCGTGCCAGGGGGAATAGACGAGCAGTACTTC.

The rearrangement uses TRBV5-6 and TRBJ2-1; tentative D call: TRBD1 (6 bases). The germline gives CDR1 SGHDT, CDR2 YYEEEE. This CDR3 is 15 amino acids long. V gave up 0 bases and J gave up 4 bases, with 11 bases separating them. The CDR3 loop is CASSLGARGYNEQFF. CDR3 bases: TGTGCCAGCAGCTTGGGGGCCAGGGGATACAATGAGCAGTTCTTC.

CDR3 bases: TGTGCCAGCAGTTCTAGCGGGGGTTTGGAGCACGAGCAGTACTTC. Amino acid sequence: CASSSSGGLEHEQYF. The chain joins TRBV6-1 to TRBJ2-7; 10 bases are shared with TRBD2. In germline, CDR1 is MNHNS, CDR2 SASEGT. CDR3 length: 15 residues. With 5 bases clipped from V and 5 bases from J, the junction kept 9 bases outside the gene matches.

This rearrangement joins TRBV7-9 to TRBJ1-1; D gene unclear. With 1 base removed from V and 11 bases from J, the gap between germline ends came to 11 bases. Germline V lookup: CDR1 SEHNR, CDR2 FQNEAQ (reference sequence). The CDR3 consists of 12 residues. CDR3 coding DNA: TGTGCCAGCAGCTTAGAGCGGTTGCCGGCTTTCTTT. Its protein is CASSLERLPAFF.

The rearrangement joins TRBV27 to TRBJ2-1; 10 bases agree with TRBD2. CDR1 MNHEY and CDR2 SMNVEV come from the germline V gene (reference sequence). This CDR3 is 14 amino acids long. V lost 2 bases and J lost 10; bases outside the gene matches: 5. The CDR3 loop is CASSLVAGGWEQFF. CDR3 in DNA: TGTGCCAGCAGTTTAGTAGCGGGAGGTTGGGAGCAGTTCTTC.

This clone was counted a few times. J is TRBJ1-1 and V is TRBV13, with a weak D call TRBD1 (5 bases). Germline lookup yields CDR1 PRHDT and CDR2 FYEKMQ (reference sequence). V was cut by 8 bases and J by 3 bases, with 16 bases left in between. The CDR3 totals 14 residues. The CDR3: CASGLDTWYTEAFF. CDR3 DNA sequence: TGTGCCAGCGGATTGGACACTTGGTACACTGAAGCTTTCTTT.

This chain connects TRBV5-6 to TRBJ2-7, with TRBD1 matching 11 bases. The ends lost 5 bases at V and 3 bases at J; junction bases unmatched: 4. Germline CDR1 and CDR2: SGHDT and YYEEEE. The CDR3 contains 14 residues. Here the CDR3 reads CASRGTGGFYEQYF. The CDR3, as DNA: TGTGCCAGCAGAGGGACAGGGGGTTTCTACGAGCAGTACTTC.

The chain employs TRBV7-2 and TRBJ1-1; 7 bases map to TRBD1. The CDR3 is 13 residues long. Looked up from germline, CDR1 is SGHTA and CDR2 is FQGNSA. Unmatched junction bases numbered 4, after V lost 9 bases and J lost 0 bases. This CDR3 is CASTGTVNTEAFF. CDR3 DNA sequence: TGTGCCAGTACCGGGACAGTGAACACTGAAGCTTTCTTT.

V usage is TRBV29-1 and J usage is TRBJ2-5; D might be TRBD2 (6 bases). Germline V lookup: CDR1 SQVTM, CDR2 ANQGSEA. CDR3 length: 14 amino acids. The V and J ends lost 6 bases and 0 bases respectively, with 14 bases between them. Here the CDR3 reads CSVPGRLYQETQYF. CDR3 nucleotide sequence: TGCAGCGTCCCCGGGAGATTGTACCAAGAGACCCAGTACTTC.

This CDR3 is CASSLRGSSYNSPLHF. The CDR3, as DNA: TGTGCCAGCAGCTTAAGAGGAAGTTCCTATAATTCACCCCTCCACTTT. The chain is built from TRBV7-8 and TRBJ1-6; D uncertain. The V and J ends lost 2 bases and 1 base respectively, with 9 bases between them. Germline CDR1 SGHVS, CDR2 FQNEAQ. The CDR3 is 16 amino acids.

This CDR3 reads CACRTPAYEQYF. For the CDR3, the DNA is TGTGCCTGCCGGACACCTGCCTACGAGCAGTACTTC. The gene calls are TRBV30 and TRBJ2-7; D may be TRBD1 (5 bases). The V gene lost 6 bases and the J gene lost 2 bases, with 11 bases spanning the gap. Germline CDR1 reads GTSNPN; CDR2 reads SVGIG (reference sequence). The CDR3 runs to 12 residues.

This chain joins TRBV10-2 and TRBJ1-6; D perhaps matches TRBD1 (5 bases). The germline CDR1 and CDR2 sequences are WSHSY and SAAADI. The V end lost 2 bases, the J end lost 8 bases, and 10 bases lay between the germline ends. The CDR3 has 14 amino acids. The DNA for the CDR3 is TGCGCCAGCAGTGAGAGGGGCATTTATTCACCCCTCCACTTT. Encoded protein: CASSERGIYSPLHF.

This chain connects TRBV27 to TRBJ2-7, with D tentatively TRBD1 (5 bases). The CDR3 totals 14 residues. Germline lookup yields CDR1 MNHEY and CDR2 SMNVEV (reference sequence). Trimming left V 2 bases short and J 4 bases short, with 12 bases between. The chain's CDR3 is CASSLHGARYEQYF. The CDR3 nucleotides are TGTGCCAGCAGTTTACATGGGGCGCGGTACGAGCAGTACTTC.

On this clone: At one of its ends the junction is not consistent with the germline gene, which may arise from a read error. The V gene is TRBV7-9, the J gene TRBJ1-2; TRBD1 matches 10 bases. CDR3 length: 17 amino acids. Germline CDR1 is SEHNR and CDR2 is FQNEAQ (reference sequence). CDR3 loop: CSSSQSTGGRSNYGYTF. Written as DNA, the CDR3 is TGTTCCAGCAGCCAATCGACAGGGGGCCGTTCTAACTATGGCTACACCTTC.

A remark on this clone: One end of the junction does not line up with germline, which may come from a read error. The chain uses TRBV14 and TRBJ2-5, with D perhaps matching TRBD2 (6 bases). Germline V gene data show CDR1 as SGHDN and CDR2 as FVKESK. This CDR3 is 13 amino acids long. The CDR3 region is CASSQLGDSPFNF. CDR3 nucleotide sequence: TGTGCCAGCAGCCAACTCGGGGACTCCCCTTTCAACTTC.

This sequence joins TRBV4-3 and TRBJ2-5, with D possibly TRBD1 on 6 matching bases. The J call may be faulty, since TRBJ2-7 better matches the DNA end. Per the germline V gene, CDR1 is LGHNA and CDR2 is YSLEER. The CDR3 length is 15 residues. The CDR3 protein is CASSQLRDNSYEQYF. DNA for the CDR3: TGCGCCAGCAGCCAACTCCGGGACAACTCCTACGAGCAGTACTTC.

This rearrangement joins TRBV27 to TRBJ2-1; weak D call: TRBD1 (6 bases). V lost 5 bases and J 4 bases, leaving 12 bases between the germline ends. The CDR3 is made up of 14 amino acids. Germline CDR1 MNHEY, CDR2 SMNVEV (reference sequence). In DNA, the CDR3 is TGTGCCAGCAGTCACAGGGACCCTTACAATGAGCAGTTCTTC. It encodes CASSHRDPYNEQFF.